This T cell receptor (beta chain) stems from a study of T-cell memory formation after mild COVID-19. Whole-study context: TCR clusters were mostly confined to one donor each. Regarding the study as a whole: Contracting clones from day 15 to 85 had balanced CD4/CD8; later expanders favoured CD4+. Some clones that responded were present in memory (sampled pre-infection), which suggests cross-reactive memory joined.

This clonotype was counted only a few times. The target antigen is unknown. TCRdb called the 5' RACE reads again in MiXCR, with one record for every CDR3 protein. This sample yields about 560,000 distinct CDR3 sequences, of which approximately 15% are seen a single time; about 7.4% belongs to the top ten. This TCR came from an adult woman who had mild COVID-19 (a few samples of this study predate the infection). Cell type and time point are not known. Sequenced input: PBMCs or a T cell subset sorted from them (not recorded which).

The CDR3 reads CSASPGQGYEQYF. In DNA form, the CDR3 reads TGCAGTGCTTCACCGGGACAGGGCTACGAGCAGTACTTC. The chain couples TRBV20-1 to TRBJ2-7, with 9 positions matching TRBD1. Germline CDR1 and CDR2: DFQATT and SNEGSKA (reference sequence). V lost 5 bases to trimming and J lost 3 bases; unmatched junction nucleotides: 5. This CDR3 is 13 amino acids long.